This TCR beta chain originates from a study of shared clonotypes between healthy human individuals. Background on the study: Contributing individuals were two females and a few males aged 18 to 49. Whole-study findings and limits: The study drew on few donors, limiting represented genetic and exposure-history diversity. Generally, naive subsets came out with larger estimated richness than memory subsets. Depth of sequencing was expected to influence donor clonotype sharing.

V lost 5 bases, J lost 5 bases, and 5 bases stayed unmatched. Germline V gene data show CDR1 as SGHVS and CDR2 as FNYEAQ. The CDR3 runs to 15 residues. Concerning this clone: Antigen: not known.

Data came from immunoSEQ multiplex PCR; TCRdb stores just in-frame clones and leaves some out. This sample has under 600,000 clones, with roughly 97% found just once. This sequence was found in a woman in her 30s in good health. The chain recombines TRBV7-6 with TRBJ1-4; 10 positions agree with TRBD1. The sample consisted of naive CD4+ T cells sorted from blood. The subset denotes: CD45RA+ positively selected. The CDR3 protein is CASSPGTGENEKLFF. Written as DNA, the CDR3 is TGTGCCAGCAGCCCGGGGACAGGGGAAAATGAAAAACTGTTTTTT.